The sequence of this T cell receptor (beta chain) was determined in a study of identical twins. Notes on the study in general: Low generation-probability sequences were in excess among twin-shared out-of-frame alpha sequences.

CDR3 size: 14 residues. Looked up from germline, CDR1 is SQVTM and CDR2 is ANQGSEA. Trimming took off 6 bases at V and 0 bases at J, with 11 bases between the two ends. This clonotype was seen repeatedly, ten times or more. Its specificity is unknown. TCRdb analysed the 5' RACE reads with MiXCR anew, one entry per CDR3 protein. Here the sample spans 200,000 to 300,000 distinct CDR3 sequences, approximately 7.9% being singletons. This same sample was also part of a study on yellow fever vaccine responses in identical twins. From that second work: Vaccine T cell responses of twins reportedly seemed partly convergent and partly personalized.

Specimen: CD8+ T cells sorted from blood. The receptor was derived from a woman aged 18 to 35 in good health. The chain joins TRBV29-1 to TRBJ2-2; the D is unclear. The CDR3 is CSVSLTSNTGELFF. Written as DNA, the CDR3 is TGCAGCGTCAGCCTGACTTCGAACACCGGGGAGCTGTTTTTT.